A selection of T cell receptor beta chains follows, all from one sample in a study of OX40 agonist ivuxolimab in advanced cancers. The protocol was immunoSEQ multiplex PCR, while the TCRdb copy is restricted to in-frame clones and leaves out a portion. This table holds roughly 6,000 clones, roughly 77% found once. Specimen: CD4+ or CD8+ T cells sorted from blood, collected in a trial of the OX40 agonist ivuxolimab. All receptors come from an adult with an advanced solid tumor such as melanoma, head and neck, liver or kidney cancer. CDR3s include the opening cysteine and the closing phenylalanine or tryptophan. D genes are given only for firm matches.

cdr3_aa: CASSSAGGPLDTQYF
v_call: TRBV11-2
j_call: TRBJ2-3
d_call: TRBD2

cdr3_aa: CASSKDGTPSYEQYF
v_call: TRBV9
j_call: TRBJ2-7
d_call: -

cdr3_aa: CASSIRQGSADTQYF
v_call: TRBV11-2
j_call: TRBJ2-3
d_call: TRBD1

cdr3_aa: CASSMVGPYNEQFF
v_call: TRBV19
j_call: TRBJ2-1
d_call: -

cdr3_aa: CASSPTSGAYEQYF
v_call: TRBV4-1
j_call: TRBJ2-7
d_call: TRBD2

cdr3_aa: CASSLTGRHQPQHF
v_call: TRBV11-2
j_call: TRBJ1-5
d_call: TRBD1

cdr3_aa: CSVDQGGAGTEAFF
v_call: TRBV29-1
j_call: TRBJ1-1
d_call: TRBD1

cdr3_aa: CASSTGNFYGYTF
v_call: TRBV5-4
j_call: TRBJ1-2
d_call: -

cdr3_aa: CASSLSLEQYF
v_call: TRBV5-6
j_call: TRBJ2-7
d_call: -

cdr3_aa: CASSSGGAINTIYF
v_call: TRBV28
j_call: TRBJ1-3
d_call: TRBD1

cdr3_aa: CASSREGTAGPRVGFF
v_call: TRBV7-9
j_call: TRBJ2-1
d_call: -

cdr3_aa: CASSQGPVQGYNTEAFF
v_call: TRBV4-1
j_call: TRBJ1-1
d_call: -

cdr3_aa: CASSVGPGAGTDTQYF
v_call: TRBV9
j_call: TRBJ2-3
d_call: -

cdr3_aa: CATGTDYGYTF
v_call: TRBV10-3
j_call: TRBJ1-2
d_call: -

cdr3_aa: CASSQGNTEAFF
v_call: TRBV5-1
j_call: TRBJ1-1
d_call: -

cdr3_aa: CAGSTGPNYEQYF
v_call: TRBV7-9
j_call: TRBJ2-7
d_call: -

cdr3_aa: CASSYRSPLEAFF
v_call: TRBV28
j_call: TRBJ1-1
d_call: -

cdr3_aa: CASSSGQPNYGYTF
v_call: TRBV5-6
j_call: TRBJ1-2
d_call: TRBD1

cdr3_aa: CASSERGEGEKLFF
v_call: TRBV6-1
j_call: TRBJ1-4
d_call: -

cdr3_aa: CASSFLAGGSDTQYF
v_call: TRBV7-9
j_call: TRBJ2-3
d_call: TRBD2

cdr3_aa: CASSEGAWSTDTQYF
v_call: TRBV2
j_call: TRBJ2-3
d_call: -

cdr3_aa: CAWSGVDRATGELFF
v_call: TRBV30
j_call: TRBJ2-2
d_call: TRBD1

cdr3_aa: CASSPPGQLYGYTF
v_call: TRBV27
j_call: TRBJ1-2
d_call: TRBD1

cdr3_aa: CASSLVQAHYEQYF
v_call: TRBV5-8
j_call: -
d_call: -

cdr3_aa: CASSLRTSAGDEQFF
v_call: TRBV9
j_call: TRBJ2-1
d_call: TRBD2

cdr3_aa: CSVMTGPTEVQYF
v_call: TRBV29-1
j_call: TRBJ2-7
d_call: -